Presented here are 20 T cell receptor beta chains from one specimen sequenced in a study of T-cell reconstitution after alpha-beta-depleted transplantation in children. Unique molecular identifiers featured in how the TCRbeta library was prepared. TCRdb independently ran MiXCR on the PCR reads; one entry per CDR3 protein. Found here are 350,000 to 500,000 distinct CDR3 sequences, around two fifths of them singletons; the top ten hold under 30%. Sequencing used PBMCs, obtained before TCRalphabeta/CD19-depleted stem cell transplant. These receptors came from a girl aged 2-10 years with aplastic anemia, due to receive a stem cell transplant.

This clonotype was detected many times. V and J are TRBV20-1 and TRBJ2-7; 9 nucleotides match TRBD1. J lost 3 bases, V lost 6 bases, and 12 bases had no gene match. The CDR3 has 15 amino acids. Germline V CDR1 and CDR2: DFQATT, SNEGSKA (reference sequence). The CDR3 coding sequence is TGCAGTGCCGCTCACCCCGGGACAGGGAACTACGAGCAGTACTTC. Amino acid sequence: CSAAHPGTGNYEQYF.

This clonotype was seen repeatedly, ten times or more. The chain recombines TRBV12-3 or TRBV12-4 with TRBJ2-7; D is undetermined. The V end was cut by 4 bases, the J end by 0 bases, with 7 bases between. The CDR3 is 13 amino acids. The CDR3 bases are TGTGCCAGCAGTTCTCCCCTCTCCTACGAGCAGTACTTC. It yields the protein CASSSPLSYEQYF.

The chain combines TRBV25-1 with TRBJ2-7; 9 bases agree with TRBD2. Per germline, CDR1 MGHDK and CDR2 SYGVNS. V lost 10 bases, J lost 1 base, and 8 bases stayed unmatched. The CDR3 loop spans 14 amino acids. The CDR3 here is CATRRAGGSYEQYF. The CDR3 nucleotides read TGTGCCACCAGGAGGGCGGGAGGGTCCTACGAGCAGTACTTC.

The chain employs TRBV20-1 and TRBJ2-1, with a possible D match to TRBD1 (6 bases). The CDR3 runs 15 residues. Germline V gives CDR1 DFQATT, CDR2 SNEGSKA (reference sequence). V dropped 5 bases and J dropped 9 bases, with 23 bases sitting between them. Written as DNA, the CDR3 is TGCAGTGCTGGCCTACAGGGAGTGCGTACTAGTGAGCAGTTCTTC. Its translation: CSAGLQGVRTSEQFF.

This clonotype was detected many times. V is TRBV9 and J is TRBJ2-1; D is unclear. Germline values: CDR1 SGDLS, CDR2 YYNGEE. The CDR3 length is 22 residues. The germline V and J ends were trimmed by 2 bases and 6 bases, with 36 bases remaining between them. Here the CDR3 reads CASSVYGSVRYGLPARPNEQFF. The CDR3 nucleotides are TGTGCCAGCAGCGTTTATGGAAGTGTGCGGTACGGGCTCCCAGCTAGACCCAATGAGCAGTTCTTC. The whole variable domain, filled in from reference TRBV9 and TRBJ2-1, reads DSGVTQTPKHLITATGQRVTLRCSPRSGDLSVYWYQQSLDQGLQFLIQYYNGEERAKGNILERFSAQQFPDLHSELNLSSLELGDSALYFCASSVYGSVRYGLPARPNEQFFGPGTRLTVL.

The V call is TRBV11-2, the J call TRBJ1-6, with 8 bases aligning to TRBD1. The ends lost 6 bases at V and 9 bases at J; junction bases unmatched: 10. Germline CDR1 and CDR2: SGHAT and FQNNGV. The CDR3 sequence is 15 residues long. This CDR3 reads CASSPSRTGRSPLHF. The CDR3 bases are TGTGCCAGCAGTCCTTCTAGGACAGGGCGTTCACCCCTCCACTTT.

CDR3 loop: CSVGRSGEETGELFF. DNA for the CDR3: TGCAGCGTTGGACGGTCGGGAGAGGAGACCGGGGAGCTGTTTTTT. This rearrangement joins TRBV29-1 to TRBJ2-2; possible D gene TRBD2, 6 bases. The CDR3 covers 15 residues. Germline CDR1 SQVTM, CDR2 ANQGSEA. Trimming took 4 bases from V and 5 from J, leaving 17 bases between them.

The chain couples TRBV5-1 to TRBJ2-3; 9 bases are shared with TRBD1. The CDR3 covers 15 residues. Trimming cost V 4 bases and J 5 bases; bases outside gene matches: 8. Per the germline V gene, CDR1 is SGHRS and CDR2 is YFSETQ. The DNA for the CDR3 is TGCGCCAGCAGCCCCCGGGACAGGGAACGAGATACGCAGTATTTT. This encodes CASSPRDRERDTQYF.

DNA for the CDR3: TGTGCCAGCAGCCCCGGGACAGGGGGACTAGCTAACTATGGCTACACCTTC. It specifies CASSPGTGGLANYGYTF. V gene TRBV5-5 combines with J gene TRBJ1-2; 11 nucleotides match TRBD1. V trimming: 4 bases; J trimming: 0 bases; junction bases outside the gene matches: 8. The V gene's germline CDR1 is SGHKS and CDR2 YYEKEE (reference sequence). The CDR3 has 17 amino acids.

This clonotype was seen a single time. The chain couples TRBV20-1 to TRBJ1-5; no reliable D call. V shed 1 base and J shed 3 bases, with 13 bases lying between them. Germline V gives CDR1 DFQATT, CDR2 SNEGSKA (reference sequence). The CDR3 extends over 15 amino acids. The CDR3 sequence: CSARVRQADNQPQHF. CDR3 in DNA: TGCAGTGCTAGAGTACGACAAGCGGACAATCAGCCCCAGCATTTT.

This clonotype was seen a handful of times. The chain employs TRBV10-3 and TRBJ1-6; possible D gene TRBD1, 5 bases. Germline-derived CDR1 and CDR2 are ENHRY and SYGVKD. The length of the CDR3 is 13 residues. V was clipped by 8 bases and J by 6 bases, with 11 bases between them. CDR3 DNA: TGTGCCATCCGAGACAGCGTTAATTCACCCCTCCACTTT. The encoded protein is CAIRDSVNSPLHF.

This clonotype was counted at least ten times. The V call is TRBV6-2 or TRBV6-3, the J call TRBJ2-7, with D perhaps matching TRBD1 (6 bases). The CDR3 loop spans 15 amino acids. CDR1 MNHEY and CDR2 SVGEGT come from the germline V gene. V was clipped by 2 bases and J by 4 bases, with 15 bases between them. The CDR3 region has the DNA TGTGCCAGCAGTTACCCCGGGACAATGGGGTACGAGCAGTACTTC. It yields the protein CASSYPGTMGYEQYF.

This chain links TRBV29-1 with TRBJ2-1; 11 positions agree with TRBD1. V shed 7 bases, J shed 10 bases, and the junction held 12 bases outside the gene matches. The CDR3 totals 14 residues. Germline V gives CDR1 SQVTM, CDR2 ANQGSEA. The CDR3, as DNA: TGCAGCGGGAAGGACAGGGGGCCCCTACGGGAGCAGTTCTTC. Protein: CSGKDRGPLREQFF.

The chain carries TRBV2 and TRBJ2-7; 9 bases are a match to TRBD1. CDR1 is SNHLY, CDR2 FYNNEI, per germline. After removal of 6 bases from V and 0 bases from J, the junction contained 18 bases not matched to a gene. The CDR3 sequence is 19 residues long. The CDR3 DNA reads TGTGCCAGCAGGACCGGGGGGACAGGGTTCCTCCGCCACTCCTACGAGCAGTACTTC. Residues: CASRTGGTGFLRHSYEQYF.

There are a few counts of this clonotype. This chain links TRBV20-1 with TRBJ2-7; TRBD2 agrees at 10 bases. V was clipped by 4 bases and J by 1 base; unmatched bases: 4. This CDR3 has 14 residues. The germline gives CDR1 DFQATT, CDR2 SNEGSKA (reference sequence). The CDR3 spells CSATSSGSSYEQYF. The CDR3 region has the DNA TGCAGTGCTACCTCTAGCGGGAGTTCCTACGAGCAGTACTTC.

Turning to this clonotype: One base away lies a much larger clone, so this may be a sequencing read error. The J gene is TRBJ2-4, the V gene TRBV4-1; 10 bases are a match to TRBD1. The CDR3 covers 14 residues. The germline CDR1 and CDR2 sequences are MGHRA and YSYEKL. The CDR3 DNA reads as TGCGCCAGCAGCCGGGACAGGGGCGGGAACATTCAGTGCTTC. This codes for CASSRDRGGNIQCF.

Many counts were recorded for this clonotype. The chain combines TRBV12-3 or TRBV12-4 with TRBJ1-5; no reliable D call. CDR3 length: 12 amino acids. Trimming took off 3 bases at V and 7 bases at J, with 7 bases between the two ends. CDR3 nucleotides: TGTGCCAGCAGTTTTCTCCGGCAGCCCCAGCATTTT. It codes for CASSFLRQPQHF.

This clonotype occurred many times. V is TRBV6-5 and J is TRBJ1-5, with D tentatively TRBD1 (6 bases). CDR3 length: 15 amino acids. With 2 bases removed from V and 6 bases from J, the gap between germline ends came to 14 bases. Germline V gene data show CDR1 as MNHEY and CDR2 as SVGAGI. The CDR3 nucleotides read TGTGCCAGCAGTTACACAAACAGGGCCGGTCAGCCCCAGCATTTT. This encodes CASSYTNRAGQPQHF.

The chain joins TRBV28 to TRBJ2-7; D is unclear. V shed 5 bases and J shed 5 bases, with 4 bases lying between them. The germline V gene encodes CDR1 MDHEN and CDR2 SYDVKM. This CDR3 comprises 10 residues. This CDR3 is CASSNNEQYF. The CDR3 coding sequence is TGTGCCAGCAGTAACAACGAGCAGTACTTC. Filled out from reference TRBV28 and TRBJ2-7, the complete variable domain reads DVKVTQSSRYLVKRTGEKVFLECVQDMDHENMFWYRQDPGLGLRLIYFSYDVKMKEKGDIPEGYSVSREKKERFSLILESASTNQTSMYLCASSNNEQYFGPGTRLTVT.

The chain's CDR3 is CASSLSRMENTEAFF. CDR3 nucleotide sequence: TGTGCCAGCAGCTTATCCAGGATGGAGAACACTGAAGCTTTCTTT. The chain couples TRBV7-2 to TRBJ1-1; D unresolved. Trimming shortened V by 2 bases and J by 1 base, and 11 bases separated the two germline ends. The germline V gene encodes CDR1 SGHTA and CDR2 FQGNSA. The length of the CDR3 is 15 residues.